These 8 T cell receptor beta chains originate from one sample sequenced in a study of blood T cells in healthy people across ages. The authors ran a second PCR of roughly 6 to 12 cycles using a sample-barcoded 5' primer and a J-beta primer mix. TCRdb recomputed calls from the 5' RACE reads with MiXCR, one row per CDR3 protein. The table has some 700,000 distinct CDR3 sequences, roughly 47% seen once; the top ten hold approximately 22%. Material: blood. All receptors derive from a woman aged 55-75 years in good health.

This clonotype was counted a few times. The chain carries TRBV7-3 and TRBJ2-5, with D perhaps matching TRBD2 (7 bases). This CDR3 contains 17 residues. V dropped 2 bases and J dropped 5 bases, with 21 bases sitting between them. Germline V CDR1 and CDR2: SGHTA, FQGTGA. CDR3 in DNA: TGTGCCAGCAGCTTACCTCCCTTGTCGGGGGGCGAGGAGACCCAGTACTTC. Translating it yields CASSLPPLSGGEETQYF. The whole variable domain, remainder taken from reference TRBV7-3 and TRBJ2-5, is GAGVSQTPSNKVTEKGKYVELRCDPISGHTALYWYRQSLGQGPEFLIYFQGTGAADDSGLPNDRFFAVRPEGSVSTLKIQRTERGDSAVYLCASSLPPLSGGEETQYFGPGTRLLVL.

In regard to this clonotype: At one end, the junction sequence differs from germline, possibly due to a read error. This chain uses TRBV5-1 with TRBJ2-7; 14 bases map to TRBD2. Germline V gene sequence: CDR1 SGHRS, CDR2 YFSETQ. This CDR3 spans 15 amino acids. The CDR3 nucleotides read TGCGCCAACAGCTTGAGACTAGCGGGAGGGTCTGAGCAGTACTTC. Protein product: CANSLRLAGGSEQYF. Filled out from reference TRBV5-1 and TRBJ2-7, the complete variable domain reads KAGVTQTPRYLIKTRGQQVTLSCSPISGHRSVSWYQQTPGQGLQFLFEYFSETQRNKGNFPGRFSGRQFSNSRSEMNVSTLELGDSALYLCANSLRLAGGSEQYFGPGTRLTVT.

This clonotype came up a few times. The chain carries TRBV20-1 and TRBJ2-7, with TRBD1 matching over 9 bases. The CDR3 is made up of 13 amino acids. Germline V gene lookup returns CDR1 DFQATT and CDR2 SNEGSKA (reference sequence). V lost 6 bases, J lost 2 bases, and 5 bases stayed unmatched. The CDR3 is CSATRQGAYEQYF. In nucleotides, the CDR3 is TGCAGTGCGACCCGACAGGGGGCCTACGAGCAGTACTTC.

This clonotype was seen many times. The chain couples TRBV29-1 to TRBJ1-2, with TRBD1 identical over 9 bases. The junction had 9 bases not matched to a gene; V was cut back by 5 bases and J by 8 bases. In germline, CDR1 is SQVTM, CDR2 ANQGSEA. The CDR3 contains 13 residues. CDR3 sequence (DNA): TGCAGCGTTCCAGAACAGGGGGCAAGAGGCTACACCTTC. Its protein product is CSVPEQGARGYTF.

The chain uses TRBV20-1 and TRBJ2-1; D uncertain. This CDR3 has 11 residues. CDR1 DFQATT and CDR2 SNEGSKA come from the germline V gene (reference sequence). CDR3 DNA sequence: TGCAGAGCCCACTGGGATTATGAGCAGTTCTTC. Amino acid sequence: CRAHWDYEQFF.

In this sample, this clonotype turned up many times. The CDR3 DNA follows: TGTGCCAGCAGTTACTCTCCGGCCAAGTTCTACGAGCAGTACTTC. Translating it yields CASSYSPAKFYEQYF. V and J are TRBV6-2 or TRBV6-3 and TRBJ2-7, with unresolved D. This CDR3 contains 15 residues. The V and J ends lost 0 bases and 3 bases respectively, with 12 bases between them. The germline V gene has CDR1 MNHEY and CDR2 SVGEGT.

The chain links TRBV18 to TRBJ2-3, with no clear D. Germline V gene lookup returns CDR1 KGHSH and CDR2 LQKENI. V dropped 2 bases and J dropped 5 bases, with 8 bases sitting between them. CDR3 length: 13 amino acids. The CDR3 is CASSPGPKDTQYF. The CDR3, as DNA: TGTGCCAGCTCACCAGGGCCCAAAGATACGCAGTATTTT.

The gene calls are TRBV20-1 and TRBJ2-5; 10 bases line up with TRBD2. CDR3 size: 12 residues. From germline, CDR1 is DFQATT and CDR2 SNEGSKA (reference sequence). V lost 6 bases to trimming and J lost 11 bases; unmatched junction nucleotides: 9. CDR3 in amino acids: CSAKRGGAEQYF. CDR3 sequence (DNA): TGCAGTGCCAAGCGGGGGGGCGCTGAGCAGTACTTC.